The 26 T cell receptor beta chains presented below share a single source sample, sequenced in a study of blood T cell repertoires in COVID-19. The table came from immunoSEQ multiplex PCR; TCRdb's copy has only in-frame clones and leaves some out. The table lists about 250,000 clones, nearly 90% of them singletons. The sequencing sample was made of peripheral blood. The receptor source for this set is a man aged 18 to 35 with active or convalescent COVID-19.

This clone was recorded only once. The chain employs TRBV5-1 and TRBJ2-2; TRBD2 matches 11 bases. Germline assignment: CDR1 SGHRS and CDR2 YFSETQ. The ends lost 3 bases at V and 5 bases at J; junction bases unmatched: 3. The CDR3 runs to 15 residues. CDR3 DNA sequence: TGCGCCAGCAGCTCCGGGACTAGCGGTACCGGGGAGCTGTTTTTT. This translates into CASSSGTSGTGELFF.

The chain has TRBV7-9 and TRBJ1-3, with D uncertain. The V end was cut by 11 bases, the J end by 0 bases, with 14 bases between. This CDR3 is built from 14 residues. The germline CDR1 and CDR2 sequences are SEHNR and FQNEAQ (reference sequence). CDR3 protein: CARGEGNSGNTIYF. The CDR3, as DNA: TGTGCCCGCGGGGAGGGCAACTCTGGAAACACCATATATTTT.

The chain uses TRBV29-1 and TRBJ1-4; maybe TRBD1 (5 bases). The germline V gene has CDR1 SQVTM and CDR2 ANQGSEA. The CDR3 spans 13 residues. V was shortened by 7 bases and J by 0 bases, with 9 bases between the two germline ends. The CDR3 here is CSGSGSTNEKLFF. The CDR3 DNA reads TGCAGCGGCTCAGGGTCAACTAATGAAAAACTGTTTTTT.

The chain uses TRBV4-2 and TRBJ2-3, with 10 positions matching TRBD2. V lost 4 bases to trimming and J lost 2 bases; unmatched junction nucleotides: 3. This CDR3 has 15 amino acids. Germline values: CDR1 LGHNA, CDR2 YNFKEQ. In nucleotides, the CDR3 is TGTGCCAGCAGCCTGGGACTAGCGAACACAGATACGCAGTATTTT. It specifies CASSLGLANTDTQYF.

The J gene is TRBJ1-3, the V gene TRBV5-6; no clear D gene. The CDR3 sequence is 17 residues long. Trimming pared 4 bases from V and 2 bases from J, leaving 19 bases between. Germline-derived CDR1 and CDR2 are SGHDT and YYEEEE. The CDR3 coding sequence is TGTGCCAGCAGCCACCACCCCCAAACTGGAGCTGGAAACACCATATATTTT. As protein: CASSHHPQTGAGNTIYF.

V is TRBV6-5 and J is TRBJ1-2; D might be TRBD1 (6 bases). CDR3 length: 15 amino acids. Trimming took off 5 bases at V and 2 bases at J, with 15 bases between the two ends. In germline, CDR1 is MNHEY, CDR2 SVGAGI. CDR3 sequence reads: CASSLGQLYNYGYTF. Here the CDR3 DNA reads TGTGCCAGCAGTCTCGGACAGCTTTACAACTATGGCTACACCTTC.

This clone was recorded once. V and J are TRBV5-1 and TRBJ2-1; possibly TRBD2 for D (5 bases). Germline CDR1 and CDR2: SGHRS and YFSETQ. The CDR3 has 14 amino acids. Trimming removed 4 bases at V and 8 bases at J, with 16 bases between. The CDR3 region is CASSVGGFGDEQFF. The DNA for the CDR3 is TGCGCCAGCAGCGTAGGCGGGTTCGGCGATGAGCAGTTCTTC.

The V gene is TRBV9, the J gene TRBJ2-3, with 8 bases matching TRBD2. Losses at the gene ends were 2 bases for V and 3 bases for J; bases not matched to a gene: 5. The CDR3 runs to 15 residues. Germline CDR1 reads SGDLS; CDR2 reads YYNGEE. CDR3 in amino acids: CASSVSTSGTDTQYF. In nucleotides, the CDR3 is TGTGCCAGCAGCGTCAGCACTAGCGGTACAGATACGCAGTATTTT.

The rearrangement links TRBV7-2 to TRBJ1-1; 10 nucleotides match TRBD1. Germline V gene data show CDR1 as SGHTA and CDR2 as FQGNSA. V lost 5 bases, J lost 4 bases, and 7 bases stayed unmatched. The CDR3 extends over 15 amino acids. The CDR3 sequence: CASSASRTGGTEAFF. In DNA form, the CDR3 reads TGTGCCAGCAGCGCAAGTCGGACAGGGGGCACTGAAGCTTTCTTT.

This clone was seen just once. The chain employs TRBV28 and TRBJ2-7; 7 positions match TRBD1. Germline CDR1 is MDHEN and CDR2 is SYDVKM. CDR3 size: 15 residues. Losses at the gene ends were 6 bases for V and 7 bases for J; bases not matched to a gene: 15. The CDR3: CASRADRRVLGEQYF. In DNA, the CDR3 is TGTGCCAGCAGGGCGGACAGGCGGGTTCTTGGGGAGCAGTACTTC.

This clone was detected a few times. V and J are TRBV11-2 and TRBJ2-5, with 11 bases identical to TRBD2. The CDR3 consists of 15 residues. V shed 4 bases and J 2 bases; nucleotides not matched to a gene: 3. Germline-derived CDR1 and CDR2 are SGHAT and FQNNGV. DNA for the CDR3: TGTGCCAGCAGCTCGGGACTAGCGGAACAAGAGACCCAGTACTTC. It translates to CASSSGLAEQETQYF.

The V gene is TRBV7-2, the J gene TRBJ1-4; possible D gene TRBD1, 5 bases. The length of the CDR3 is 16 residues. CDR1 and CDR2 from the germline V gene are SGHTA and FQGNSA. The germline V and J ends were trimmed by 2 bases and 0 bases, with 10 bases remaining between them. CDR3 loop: CASSLFQTATNEKLFF. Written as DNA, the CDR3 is TGTGCCAGCAGCTTATTTCAGACAGCAACTAATGAAAAACTGTTTTTT.

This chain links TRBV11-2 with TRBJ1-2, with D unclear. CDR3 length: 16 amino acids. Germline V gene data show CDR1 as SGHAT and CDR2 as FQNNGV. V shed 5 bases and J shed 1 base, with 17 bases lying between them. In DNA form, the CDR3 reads TGTGCCAGCAGCCCGCCGAGCACTAACGTTAACTATGGCTACACCTTC. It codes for CASSPPSTNVNYGYTF.

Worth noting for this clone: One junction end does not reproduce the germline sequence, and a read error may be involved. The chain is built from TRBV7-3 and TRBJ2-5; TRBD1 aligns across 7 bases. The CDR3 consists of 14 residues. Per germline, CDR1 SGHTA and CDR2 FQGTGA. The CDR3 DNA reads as TGTGCCAGCGGCTTAGGGGGCATCGGAGAGACCCAGTACTTC. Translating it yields CASGLGGIGETQYF.

The CDR3 DNA reads TGCAGTGCTAGTAAGAGTAGCGGGGCCTACGAGCAGTACTTC. Translated: CSASKSSGAYEQYF. This chain links TRBV20-1 with TRBJ2-7; 8 bases map to TRBD2. The CDR3 is 14 amino acids. V dropped 3 bases and J dropped 2; count of bases not matched to a gene: 6. Germline assignment: CDR1 DFQATT and CDR2 SNEGSKA (reference sequence).

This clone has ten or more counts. The CDR3 is CASSPARQGSYEQYF. The DNA for the CDR3 is TGCGCCAGCAGCCCCGCCCGGCAGGGGTCCTACGAGCAGTACTTC. The chain joins TRBV4-3 to TRBJ2-7, with D tentatively TRBD1 (6 bases). CDR1 and CDR2 (germline): LGHNA, YSLEER. The CDR3 totals 15 residues. V was clipped by 4 bases and J by 1 base, with 14 bases between them.

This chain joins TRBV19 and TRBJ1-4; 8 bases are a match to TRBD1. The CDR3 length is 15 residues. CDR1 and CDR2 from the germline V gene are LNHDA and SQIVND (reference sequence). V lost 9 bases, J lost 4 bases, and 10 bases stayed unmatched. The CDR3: CASVRGTGGNEKLFF. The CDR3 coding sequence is TGTGCCAGCGTGAGGGGAACAGGGGGTAATGAAAAACTGTTTTTT.

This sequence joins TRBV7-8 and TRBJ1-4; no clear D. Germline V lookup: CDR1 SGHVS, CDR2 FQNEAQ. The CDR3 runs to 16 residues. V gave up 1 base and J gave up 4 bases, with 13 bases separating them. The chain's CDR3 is CASSLEEAAYNEKLFF. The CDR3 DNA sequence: TGTGCCAGCAGCTTAGAGGAGGCGGCCTATAATGAAAAACTGTTTTTT.

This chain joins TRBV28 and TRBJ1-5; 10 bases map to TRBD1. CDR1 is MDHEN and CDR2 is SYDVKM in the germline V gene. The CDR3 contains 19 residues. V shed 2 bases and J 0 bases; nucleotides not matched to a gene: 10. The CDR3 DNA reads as TGTGCCAGCAGTTTACGACAGGGGGCAGGGAAATATAGCAATCAGCCCCAGCATTTT. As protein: CASSLRQGAGKYSNQPQHF.

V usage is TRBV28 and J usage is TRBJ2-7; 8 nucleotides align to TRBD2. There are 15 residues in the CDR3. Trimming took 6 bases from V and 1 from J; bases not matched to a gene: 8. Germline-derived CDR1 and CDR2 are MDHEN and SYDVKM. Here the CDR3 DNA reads TGTGCCAGCAGGGTACTAGCGGAGGGTTCCTACGAGCAGTACTTC. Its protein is CASRVLAEGSYEQYF.

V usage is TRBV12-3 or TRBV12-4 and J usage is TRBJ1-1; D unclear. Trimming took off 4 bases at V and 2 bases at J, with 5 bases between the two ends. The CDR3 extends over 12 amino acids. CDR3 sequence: CASSSSNTEAFF. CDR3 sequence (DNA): TGTGCCAGCAGTTCCTCTAACACTGAAGCTTTCTTT.

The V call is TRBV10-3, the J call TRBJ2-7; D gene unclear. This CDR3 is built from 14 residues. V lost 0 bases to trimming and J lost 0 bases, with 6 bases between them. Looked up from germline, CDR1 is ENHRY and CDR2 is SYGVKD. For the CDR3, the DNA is TGTGCCATCAGTGAGTCTTCAGGCTCCTACGAGCAGTACTTC. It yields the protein CAISESSGSYEQYF.

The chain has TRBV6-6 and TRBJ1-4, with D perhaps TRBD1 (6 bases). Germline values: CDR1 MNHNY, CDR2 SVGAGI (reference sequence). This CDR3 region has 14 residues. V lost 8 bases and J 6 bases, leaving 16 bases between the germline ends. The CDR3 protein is CASGMTGSDEKLFF. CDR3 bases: TGTGCCAGCGGAATGACAGGAAGCGATGAAAAACTGTTTTTT.

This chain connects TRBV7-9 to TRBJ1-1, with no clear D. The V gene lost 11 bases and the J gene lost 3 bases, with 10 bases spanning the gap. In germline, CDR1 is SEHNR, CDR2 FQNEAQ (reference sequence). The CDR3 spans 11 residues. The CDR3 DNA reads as TGTGCCCTAAAGGGAGACACTGAAGCTTTCTTT. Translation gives CALKGDTEAFF.

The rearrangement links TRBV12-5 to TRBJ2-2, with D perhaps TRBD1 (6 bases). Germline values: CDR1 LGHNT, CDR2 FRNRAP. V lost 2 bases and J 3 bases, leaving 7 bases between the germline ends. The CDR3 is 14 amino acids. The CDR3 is CASGLQGYTGELFF. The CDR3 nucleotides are TGTGCTAGTGGTTTGCAGGGGTACACCGGGGAGCTGTTTTTT.

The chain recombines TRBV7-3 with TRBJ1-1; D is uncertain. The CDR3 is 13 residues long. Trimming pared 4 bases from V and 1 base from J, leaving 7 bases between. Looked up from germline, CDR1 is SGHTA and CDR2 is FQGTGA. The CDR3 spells CASSSSANTEAFF. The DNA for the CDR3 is TGTGCCAGCAGCTCCAGCGCGAACACTGAAGCTTTCTTT.